This T cell receptor (beta chain) derives from a study of T cell responses to AZD1222 COVID-19 vaccine. Germline trimming cut 4 bases from V and 0 bases from J; bases unmatched to any gene: 7. Germline V CDR1 and CDR2: GTSNPN, SVGIG (reference sequence). The CDR3 is 15 residues long. TCRdb's table, derived via immunoSEQ multiplex PCR, lists solely in-frame clones and lacks some. The data hold 130,000 to 150,000 clones, with 90% observed a single time. This TCR derives from an adult in good health. J is TRBJ1-1 and V is TRBV30, with 8 bases lining up with TRBD1. The source material was peripheral blood, sampled on day 0 of AZD1222 vaccination. Here the CDR3 DNA reads TGTGCCTGGAAGGGGCCGACAGGGGTGAACACTGAAGCTTTCTTT. Protein: CAWKGPTGVNTEAFF.